This record concerns one TCR beta chain sequence. Its target is unknown. This entry belongs to a study of cytomegalovirus exposure and HLA in healthy donors. For the study at large: Prior work identified 95 million to 120 million unique TCR beta sequences in 150 million to 200 million T cells. Whole-study results and caveats: A few CMV-associated chains were confirmed in vitro to be specific for CMV antigens. Researchers reported in a later analysis that a missense DCLRE1C variant was tied to TCR beta V- and J-gene trimming.

Both 60 Vbeta primers and 13 Jbeta primers went into the PCR. In the study's own analysis: Unique TCR beta chains numbered about 72 million in a later analysis, with some 9.9 million shared. Generated by immunoSEQ multiplex PCR, the TCRdb table keeps only in-frame clones and is missing some. V, J and clone size were drawn from that table, and D and trimming were deduced from the DNA. The table shows tens of thousands of clones, with 70% to 80% occurring only once. The germline CDR1 and CDR2 sequences are GTSNPN and SVGIG (reference sequence). The length of the CDR3 is 14 residues. The V and J ends lost 4 bases and 8 bases respectively, with 17 bases between them.

What was sequenced was PBMCs. This TCR was recovered from a woman between 35 and 50 years old in good health and CMV-seropositive. This chain joins TRBV30 and TRBJ1-4, with a possible D match to TRBD1 (5 bases). DNA for the CDR3: TGTGCCTGGACCCCTAGTCGGGGGGGGGAAAAACTGTTTTTT. Amino acids: CAWTPSRGGEKLFF.